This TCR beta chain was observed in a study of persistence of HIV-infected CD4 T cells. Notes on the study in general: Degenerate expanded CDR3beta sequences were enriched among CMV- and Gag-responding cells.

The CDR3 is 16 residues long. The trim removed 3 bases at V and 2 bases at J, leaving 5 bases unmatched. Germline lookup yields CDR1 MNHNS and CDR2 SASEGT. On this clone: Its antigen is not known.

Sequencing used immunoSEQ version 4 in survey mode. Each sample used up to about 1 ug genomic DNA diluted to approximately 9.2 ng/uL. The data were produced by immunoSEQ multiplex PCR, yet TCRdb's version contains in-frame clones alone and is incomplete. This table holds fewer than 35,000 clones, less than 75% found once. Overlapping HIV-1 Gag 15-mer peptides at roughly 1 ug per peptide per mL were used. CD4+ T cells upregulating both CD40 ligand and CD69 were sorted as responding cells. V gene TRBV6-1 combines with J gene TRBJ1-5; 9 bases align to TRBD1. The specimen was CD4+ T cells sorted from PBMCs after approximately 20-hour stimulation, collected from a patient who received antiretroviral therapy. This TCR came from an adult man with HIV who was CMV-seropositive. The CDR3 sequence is CASSDPTGGRNQPQHF. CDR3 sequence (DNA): TGTGCCAGCAGTGACCCGACAGGGGGTCGCAATCAGCCCCAGCATTTT.